Sequencing of this T cell receptor beta chain was carried out in a study of T cell responses to AZD1222 COVID-19 vaccine. Clones were sequenced by immunoSEQ multiplex PCR, and TCRdb holds only the in-frame ones, with some missing. Of about 140,000 clones in the sample, more than 85% were seen once. The CDR3 sequence is 14 residues long. Germline V lookup: CDR1 KGHSH, CDR2 LQKENI. V dropped 3 bases and J dropped 5; count of bases not matched to a gene: 5. The receptor's source is an adult who received the AZD1222 COVID-19 vaccine. The chain combines TRBV18 with TRBJ2-5; 8 bases are shared with TRBD1. The source was peripheral blood, collected 28 days after the second AZD1222 dose. In DNA, the CDR3 is TGTGCCAGCTCACCCAGGACAGGGACGGAGACCCAGTACTTC. This sequence encodes CASSPRTGTETQYF.